This TCR beta chain was captured by sequencing in a study of T cell repertoires in cytomegalovirus infection. Looking at the study overall: Newly reported HLA-C-restricted and thoroughly characterized HLA-B-restricted CMV epitopes were employed. Indications came from public TCR beta signatures; they pointed to CMV infection and to a matching HLA type.

MiXCR, run by TCRdb on the reads, gives a single entry per CDR3 protein. The sample shows about 920,000 distinct CDR3 sequences, roughly 31% of them seen only once. The study's findings and limits: People with CMV and the relevant HLA were identified by cumulative public TCR beta family frequency. Dominant in the ex vivo response were TCR beta clonotypes restricted by HLA-C and specific for CMV.

Trimming stripped 4 bases from V and 3 bases from J, with 12 bases between. The CDR3 runs to 14 residues. The germline CDR1 and CDR2 sequences are MNHEY and SMNVEV (reference sequence). There are many counts of this clonotype. What it recognizes is unknown. Material: cultured CD8+ T cells from PBMCs, obtained from culture after CMV antigen stimulation. This sequence originates from a human donor in good health (CMV status not recorded). Some clones in this sample may be carry-over from other donors' samples. The gene calls are TRBV27 and TRBJ1-1; maybe TRBD1 (6 bases). DNA of the CDR3: TGTGCCAGCAGTTCCAGGGGTTTTGACACTGAAGCTTTCTTT. Its translation: CASSSRGFDTEAFF.